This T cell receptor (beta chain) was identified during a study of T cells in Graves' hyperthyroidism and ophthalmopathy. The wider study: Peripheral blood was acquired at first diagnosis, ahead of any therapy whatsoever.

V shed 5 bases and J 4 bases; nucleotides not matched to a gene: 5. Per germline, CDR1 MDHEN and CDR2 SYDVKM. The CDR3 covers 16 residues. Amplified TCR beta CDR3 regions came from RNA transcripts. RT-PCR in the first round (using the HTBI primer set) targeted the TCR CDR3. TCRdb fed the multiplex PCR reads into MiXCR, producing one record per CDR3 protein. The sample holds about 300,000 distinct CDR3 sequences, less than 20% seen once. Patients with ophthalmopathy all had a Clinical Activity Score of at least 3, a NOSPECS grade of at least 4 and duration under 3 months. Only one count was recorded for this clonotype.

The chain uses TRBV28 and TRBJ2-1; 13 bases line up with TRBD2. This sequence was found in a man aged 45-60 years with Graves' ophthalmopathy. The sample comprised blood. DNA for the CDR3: TGTGCCAGCAGTGGACTAGCGGGAGTGGGGTACAATGAGCAGTTCTTC. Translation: CASSGLAGVGYNEQFF.